These 25 T cell receptor beta chains share one sample of origin, sequenced in a study of cytomegalovirus exposure and HLA in healthy donors. 13 Jbeta primers and 60 Vbeta primers were used for the PCR. Data came from immunoSEQ multiplex PCR; TCRdb stores just in-frame clones and leaves some out. The data show 150,000 to 200,000 clones, 80% to 90% seen once. Sequencing was performed on PBMCs. These TCRs come from a man aged 18-30 years in good health and CMV-seropositive.

The gene calls are TRBV7-9 and TRBJ2-4; 9 bases map to TRBD2. This CDR3 region has 16 residues. V trimming: 1 base; J trimming: 3 bases; junction bases outside the gene matches: 4. CDR1 and CDR2 (germline): SEHNR, FQNEAQ (reference sequence). As DNA, the CDR3 is TGTGCCAGCAGCTTAGTTAGCGGGGGAGACAAAAACATTCAGTACTTC. Amino acids: CASSLVSGGDKNIQYF.

The chain has TRBV5-1 and TRBJ2-3; 11 bases are shared with TRBD1. Per the germline V gene, CDR1 is SGHRS and CDR2 is YFSETQ. The ends lost 5 bases at V and 2 bases at J; junction bases unmatched: 16. The CDR3 extends over 19 amino acids. The CDR3 region is CASSRGQGARRIDTDTQYF. CDR3 coding DNA: TGCGCCAGCAGTCGCGGACAGGGGGCGAGGAGAATAGACACAGATACGCAGTATTTT.

The V call is TRBV15, the J call TRBJ2-7, with D perhaps TRBD1 (6 bases). The germline V gene encodes CDR1 LNHNV and CDR2 YYDKDF (reference sequence). The V and J ends lost 4 bases and 2 bases respectively, with 12 bases between them. The CDR3 extends over 14 amino acids. The CDR3 sequence: CATSTRDIPYEQYF. The CDR3 nucleotides are TGTGCCACCAGCACCCGGGACATACCCTACGAGCAGTACTTC.

This clone was detected a few times. The rearrangement joins TRBV6-4 to TRBJ2-2, with TRBD2 identical over 11 bases. Germline V lookup: CDR1 MRHNA, CDR2 SNTAGT. V shed 2 bases, J shed 4 bases, and the junction held 0 bases outside the gene matches. The length of the CDR3 is 15 residues. CDR3 in amino acids: CASSDLAGGTGELFF. CDR3 nucleotide sequence: TGTGCCAGCAGTGACCTAGCGGGGGGCACCGGGGAGCTGTTTTTT.

V usage is TRBV9 and J usage is TRBJ2-7; 7 bases map to TRBD1. The CDR3 totals 13 residues. V trimming: 0 bases; J trimming: 6 bases; junction bases outside the gene matches: 3. Germline values: CDR1 SGDLS, CDR2 YYNGEE. CDR3 loop: CASSVGQGREQYF. In DNA, the CDR3 is TGTGCCAGCAGCGTAGGACAGGGACGCGAGCAGTACTTC.

About this clone: The sample has other DNA sequences that encode this CDR3 too. The chain's CDR3 is CASRLPGGYNSPLHF. The CDR3 region has the DNA TGTGCCAGCAGGCTACCCGGGGGTTATAATTCACCCCTCCACTTT. The chain couples TRBV6-5 to TRBJ1-6, with TRBD1 as a possible D gene (5 bases). Deletions cut 6 bases from V and 4 bases from J, with 13 bases between. The germline V gene has CDR1 MNHEY and CDR2 SVGAGI. This CDR3 contains 15 residues.

V usage is TRBV19 and J usage is TRBJ2-3; D is possibly TRBD2 (6 bases). Germline V gives CDR1 LNHDA, CDR2 SQIVND (reference sequence). V was clipped by 8 bases and J by 4 bases, with 16 bases between them. CDR3 length equals 14 residues. This CDR3 reads CASCPGGKADTQYF. The CDR3 DNA reads as TGTGCCAGTTGTCCAGGAGGGAAGGCAGATACGCAGTATTTT.

The chain carries TRBV5-1 and TRBJ1-5; a weak D match, TRBD1 (6 bases). V was pared by 0 bases and J by 7 bases, with 17 bases between. The germline CDR1 and CDR2 sequences are SGHRS and YFSETQ. This CDR3 comprises 16 residues. The CDR3 loop reads CASSLDGGMREQPQHF. Here the CDR3 DNA reads TGCGCCAGCAGCTTGGACGGGGGCATGCGGGAGCAGCCCCAGCATTTT. The full variable domain, its missing parts supplied by reference TRBV5-1 and TRBJ1-5, is KAGVTQTPRYLIKTRGQQVTLSCSPISGHRSVSWYQQTPGQGLQFLFEYFSETQRNKGNFPGRFSGRQFSNSRSEMNVSTLELGDSALYLCASSLDGGMREQPQHFGDGTRLSIL.

The chain employs TRBV30 and TRBJ1-1; 9 bases align to TRBD1. Germline V CDR1 and CDR2: GTSNPN, SVGIG (reference sequence). The CDR3 consists of 13 residues. V trimming: 1 base; J trimming: 5 bases; junction bases outside the gene matches: 2. In DNA form, the CDR3 reads TGTGCCTGGAGTGGAGACAGGGGGACTGAAGCTTTCTTT. It translates to CAWSGDRGTEAFF. The entire variable domain, with the rest obtained from reference TRBV30 and TRBJ1-1, is as follows: SQTIHQWPATLVQPVGSPLSLECTVEGTSNPNLYWYRQAAGRGLQLLFYSVGIGQISSEVPQNLSASRPQDRQFILSSKKLLLSDSGFYLCAWSGDRGTEAFFGQGTRLTVV.

J is TRBJ2-7 and V is TRBV25-1; D may be TRBD2 (5 bases). Between the trimmed V and J ends, which lost 2 bases and 7 bases, there was a span of 15 bases. The CDR3 runs 14 residues. Germline V CDR1 and CDR2: MGHDK, SYGVNS. Here the CDR3 DNA reads TGTGCCAGCAGTGAACCCGGGATTGGGGTGGAGCAGTACTTC. Amino acid sequence: CASSEPGIGVEQYF.

The chain uses TRBV5-1 and TRBJ2-3; perhaps TRBD1 as D (5 bases). The CDR3 extends over 14 amino acids. CDR1 is SGHRS and CDR2 is YFSETQ in the germline V gene. Trimming took 0 bases from V and 4 from J, leaving 9 bases between them. DNA for the CDR3: TGCGCCAGCAGCTTGGCTACAGGAGCAGATACGCAGTATTTT. Encoded protein: CASSLATGADTQYF.

The rearrangement uses TRBV4-3 and TRBJ2-2; 13 bases fit TRBD2. Germline V CDR1 and CDR2: LGHNA, YSLEER. Germline trimming cut 2 bases from V and 3 bases from J; bases unmatched to any gene: 9. The length of the CDR3 is 19 residues. The DNA of the CDR3 is TGCGCCAGCAGCCAAAGGACTAGCGGGGGAGTTAAGGACACCGGGGAGCTGTTTTTT. The encoded protein is CASSQRTSGGVKDTGELFF.

V usage is TRBV27 and J usage is TRBJ1-5; the D is unclear. The CDR3 extends over 15 amino acids. Germline V lookup: CDR1 MNHEY, CDR2 SMNVEV (reference sequence). V was pared by 2 bases and J by 3 bases, with 11 bases between. The CDR3: CASSLGVGYNQPQHF. The CDR3 DNA sequence: TGTGCCAGCAGTTTAGGTGTCGGGTACAATCAGCCCCAGCATTTT.

This chain links TRBV6-1 with TRBJ1-5, with 8 bases matching TRBD1. V shed 0 bases and J 5 bases; nucleotides not matched to a gene: 3. Per germline, CDR1 MNHNS and CDR2 SASEGT. The CDR3 covers 15 residues. CDR3 DNA sequence: TGTGCCAGCAGTGAAGCGGAGGACAGGGATCAGCCCCAGCATTTT. Translating gives CASSEAEDRDQPQHF.

The chain couples TRBV6-5 to TRBJ2-5; 9 nucleotides match TRBD1. The DNA end is more similar to TRBJ2-7, so the J call may be wrong. The CDR3 length is 15 residues. Germline V gene sequence: CDR1 MNHEY, CDR2 SVGAGI. The CDR3 region has the DNA TGTGCCAGCAGTCCAATATCCGGGACAGGGTACGAGCAGTACTTC. Translation gives CASSPISGTGYEQYF.

The V gene is TRBV7-3, the J gene TRBJ2-7; maybe TRBD2 (6 bases). From germline, CDR1 is SGHTA and CDR2 FQGTGA. The CDR3 sequence is 14 residues long. Trimming removed 5 bases at V and 4 bases at J, with 15 bases between. CDR3 sequence: CASSPGTGIYEQYF. In DNA, the CDR3 is TGTGCCAGCAGCCCCGGGACTGGAATATACGAGCAGTACTTC.

This chain links TRBV7-8 with TRBJ1-2; 8 positions match TRBD1. Germline CDR1 SGHVS, CDR2 FQNEAQ. The CDR3 has 18 amino acids. Trimming took 4 bases from V and 4 from J; bases not matched to a gene: 17. The CDR3 nucleotides are TGTGCCAGCAGCTCAACCAAGGGGGGTACAGGGGGAGTCTATGGCTACACCTTC. It encodes CASSSTKGGTGGVYGYTF.

The rearrangement uses TRBV27 and TRBJ2-3; tentative D call: TRBD2 (6 bases). V lost 2 bases, J lost 4 bases, and 19 bases lay in between. This CDR3 spans 17 amino acids. CDR1 and CDR2 (germline): MNHEY, SMNVEV (reference sequence). CDR3 residues: CASSLTRIGGMSDTQYF. In DNA form, the CDR3 reads TGTGCCAGCAGTTTAACTCGTATCGGGGGTATGTCAGATACGCAGTATTTT.

Note on this clone: At the DNA level, this CDR3 is encoded by other sequences in the same sample as well. This sequence joins TRBV7-2 and TRBJ2-5; D gene uncertain. V dropped 5 bases and J dropped 0 bases, with 4 bases sitting between them. Germline V gene sequence: CDR1 SGHTA, CDR2 FQGNSA. The CDR3 consists of 12 residues. The CDR3 reads CASSPYQETQYF. The CDR3 DNA reads TGTGCCAGCAGCCCCTACCAAGAGACCCAGTACTTC.

CDR3 sequence: CASSPGPLQETQYF. The CDR3 DNA reads as TGTGCCAGCAGCCCTGGTCCACTCCAAGAGACCCAGTACTTC. J is TRBJ2-5 and V is TRBV5-6; no definite D call. The CDR3 spans 14 residues. Between the trimmed V and J ends, which lost 4 bases and 1 base, there was a span of 11 bases. Germline CDR1 reads SGHDT; CDR2 reads YYEEEE.

This clone appeared a single time. Written as DNA, the CDR3 is TGTGCCGTCGGTGCGGGACACAATAGGGAGCAGTTCTTC. Protein: CAVGAGHNREQFF. The chain has TRBV10-3 and TRBJ2-1; D possibly matches TRBD1 or TRBD2 (6 bases each). The V gene lost 11 bases and the J gene lost 10 bases, with 21 bases spanning the gap. The CDR3 extends over 13 amino acids. From germline, CDR1 is ENHRY and CDR2 SYGVKD.

V gene TRBV30 combines with J gene TRBJ1-2; D gene ambiguous. Germline V CDR1 and CDR2: GTSNPN, SVGIG (reference sequence). V dropped 4 bases and J dropped 5 bases, with 14 bases sitting between them. There are 13 residues in the CDR3. CDR3 nucleotides: TGTGCCTGGACATATGGCGGCGGGTATGGCTACACCTTC. It encodes CAWTYGGGYGYTF.

This chain links TRBV10-2 with TRBJ1-5; 8 nucleotides align to TRBD1. The CDR3 is 17 residues long. CDR1 is WSHSY and CDR2 is SAAADI in the germline V gene. The V and J ends lost 2 bases and 0 bases, in that order; junction bases with no gene match: 6. CDR3 region: CASSEPPGQGSNQPQHF. DNA for the CDR3: TGCGCCAGCAGTGAGCCTCCCGGACAGGGTAGCAATCAGCCCCAGCATTTT.

The chain links TRBV5-8 to TRBJ2-2; 8 bases line up with TRBD2. Germline V CDR1 and CDR2: SGHTS, YDEGEE. The CDR3 sequence is 15 residues long. V lost 4 bases and J lost 4; bases outside the gene matches: 6. CDR3: CASSPGTRSTGELFF. The CDR3 DNA reads TGTGCCAGCAGCCCCGGGACTAGAAGCACCGGGGAGCTGTTTTTT. Full variable domain (missing parts from reference TRBV5-8 and TRBJ2-2): EAGVTQSPTHLIKTRGQQATLRCSPISGHTSVYWYQQALGLGLQFLLWYDEGEERNRGNFPPRFSGRQFPNYSSELNVNALELEDSALYLCASSPGTRSTGELFFGEGSRLTVL.

The sample holds a few counts of this clone. The chain is built from TRBV18 and TRBJ1-1; 8 positions match TRBD1. CDR3 size: 15 residues. V shed 6 bases and J 5 bases; nucleotides not matched to a gene: 11. CDR1 and CDR2 from the germline V gene are KGHSH and LQKENI. CDR3 amino acids: CASSGQGTRGTEAFF. For the CDR3, the DNA is TGTGCCAGCTCCGGACAGGGCACGAGGGGGACTGAAGCTTTCTTT.